This T cell receptor (beta chain) was sequenced for a study of blood T cell repertoires in COVID-19 (dated by TCRdb to the early 2020s). Background for the entire study: The collaborator samples originated in the United States, Italy and Spain and spanned the acute and convalescent phases of COVID-19. Where available, HLA class I and class II types were taken from metadata supplied by the sample provider and were not determined by assay-based typing. The repertoires were released in a freely available public database meant as a resource for research on the immune response to SARS-CoV-2. The material from the prospective study consisted of cDNA or gDNA derived from T cells, B-cell-depleted T cells, or PBMCs. Nearly every sample came with metadata listing a de-identified subject ID, COVID-19 status, age in years and sex. Deeply sampled blood TCRbeta repertoires from subjects exposed to, actively infected with, or recovered from COVID-19 were included in the dataset. Samples came from the ongoing ImmuneRACE study (first 160 participants) plus 1,254 subjects from 6 global collaborators.

TCRbeta CDR3 regions were amplified from genomic DNA by means of the immunoSEQ Assay, a bias-controlled multiplex PCR. For the original study's pipeline: Nucleated cell counts per sample were estimated from amplification of reference gene primers within the assay. Sequence reads were collapsed and filtered to measure the absolute abundance of every unique TCRbeta CDR3 rearrangement. For each sample, productive Simpson clonality was calculated as the square root of Simpson's diversity index across productive rearrangements. TCRdb retrieved this table from immuneACCESS and kept in-frame rearrangements only. Not all clones are present; in checked studies, unresolved V genes account for under half, and no reason is known for the remainder. V and J calls and clone size come straight from that table; D and trimming were deduced from the DNA. The sample table holds 150,000 to 200,000 clones, of which 80% to 90% were seen once. Of the sample, under 2.5% falls within the top ten clones.

Of note for this clone: Its recognized antigen is unknown. Base qualities are not provided; no much larger clone lies one nucleotide away.

Paper-wide results and their limitations: The amount of clinical and demographic metadata varied by source and participant and was provided uncurated.

Whole blood was collected in K2EDTA tubes by collaborating institutions according to the institutions' own protocols. For TCRbeta analysis, collaborator samples were shipped as frozen whole blood, as isolated PBMCs, or as DNA extracted from either sample type. This TCR was recovered from a man between 65 and 80 years old with active or convalescent COVID-19. The sequenced sample was peripheral blood.

The bases are TGTGCCAGCAGCGCCACACCGGGACAACCCTCTGGAAACACCATATATTTT. The translation is CASSATPGQPSGNTIYF. Recombination connected TRBV9 to TRBJ1-3; the D region possibly corresponds to TRBD1 (6 bases align). Cut back by 3 bases and 0 bases, the V and J ends lie 16 bases apart. Spanning cysteine to phenylalanine, the CDR3 consists of 17 amino acids. Just CDR3 DNA is preserved here, 51 bases in frame from base 1. From the germline V gene, CDR1 is SGDLS and CDR2 is YYNGEE.